A selection of T cell receptor beta chains follows, all from one sample in a study of blood T cell repertoires in COVID-19. TCRdb's table, derived via immunoSEQ multiplex PCR, lists solely in-frame clones and lacks some. Of some 150,000 clones detected, about 79% appear once; the ten largest clones hold around 2.9%. The sequenced material came from PBMCs or T cells enriched from blood (not recorded which). The receptors stem from a woman aged 50 to 65 who had recovered from COVID-19. The CDR3 runs from the conserved cysteine through the conserved F or W.

CDR3	J	V
CAWSRDRVNSPLHF	TRBJ1-6	TRBV30
CASSLLVRETQYF	TRBJ2-5	TRBV28
CASSLGGWDNQPQHF	TRBJ1-5	TRBV6-5
CASSFSGGNGYTF	TRBJ1-2	TRBV27
CASSDRVGIQYF	TRBJ2-4	TRBV19
CASSLPGGGYTF	TRBJ1-2	TRBV7-9
CASSLRGPYGYTF	TRBJ1-2	TRBV28
CASSSEADGYTF	TRBJ1-2	TRBV28
CASSLSAGNEQFF	TRBJ2-1	TRBV27
CASSRDPRDIQYF	TRBJ2-4	TRBV6-5
CASSKQGIGNQPQHF	TRBJ1-5	TRBV2
CASSFQGLNTEAFF	TRBJ1-1	TRBV5-4
CASSQGWNRVSDTQYF	TRBJ2-3	TRBV14
CASSPMDRISNTEAFF	TRBJ1-1	TRBV18
CASSRTGLNTEAFF	TRBJ1-1	TRBV28
CASSLGLGGAYEQYF	TRBJ2-7	TRBV5-4
CAISARTDSSPLHF	TRBJ1-6	TRBV10-3
CASSPRGSTIYF	TRBJ1-3	TRBV5-6
CASSAPGSYNEQFF	TRBJ2-1	TRBV7-9
CASSLGEGSDTQYF	TRBJ2-3	TRBV5-1
CASSQGDEGGELFF	TRBJ2-2	TRBV3-1/TRBV3-2